This TCR beta chain is from a study of cytomegalovirus exposure and HLA in healthy donors. Background on the study: Researchers previously reported finding 100 million or so unique TCR beta sequences from 150 million to 200 million T cells.

General study points: Earlier results showed most TCR beta V segments being productive about 87% or about 30% of the time.

This clone appeared a few times. Antigen: not known. The CDR3 is 12 amino acids. V was trimmed by 6 bases and J by 9 bases, leaving 12 bases between them. Germline V gives CDR1 ENHRY, CDR2 SYGVKD. Use of 60 Vbeta and 13 Jbeta primers characterized the PCR. Data came from immunoSEQ multiplex PCR; TCRdb stores just in-frame clones and leaves some out. The repertoire holds about 180,000 clones, with about four fifths as singletons. The material sequenced was PBMCs. The chain uses TRBV10-3 and TRBJ1-5; D is ambiguous. This TCR derives from a woman aged 25 to 39 in good health and CMV-seronegative. The CDR3 is CAIRADNRPQHF. As DNA, the CDR3 is TGTGCCATCAGGGCCGACAATAGGCCCCAGCATTTT.